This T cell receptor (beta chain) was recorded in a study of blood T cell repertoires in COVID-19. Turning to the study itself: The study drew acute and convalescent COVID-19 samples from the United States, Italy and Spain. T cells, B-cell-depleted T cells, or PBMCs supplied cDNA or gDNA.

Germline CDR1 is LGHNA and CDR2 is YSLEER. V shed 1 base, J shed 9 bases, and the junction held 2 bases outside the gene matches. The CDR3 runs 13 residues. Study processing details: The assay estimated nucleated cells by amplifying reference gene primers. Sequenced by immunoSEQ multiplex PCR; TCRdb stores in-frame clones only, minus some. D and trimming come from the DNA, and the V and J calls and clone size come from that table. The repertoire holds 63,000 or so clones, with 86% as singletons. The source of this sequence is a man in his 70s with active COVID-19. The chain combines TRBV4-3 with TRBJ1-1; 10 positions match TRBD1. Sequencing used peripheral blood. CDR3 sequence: CASSQGDRGKAFF. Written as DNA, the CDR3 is TGCGCCAGCAGCCAAGGGGACAGGGGAAAAGCTTTCTTT.